Sequencing of this TCR beta chain was carried out in a study of blood T cell repertoires in COVID-19. Trimming at V came to 6 bases and at J to 5 bases, leaving 5 bases not matched to a gene. This CDR3 comprises 13 residues. This table comes from immunoSEQ multiplex PCR, and its TCRdb copy is limited to in-frame clones, with some not included. In the table there are tens of thousands of clones, about 89% of which are singletons. This TCR derives from a human donor in a cohort sampled during active COVID-19. The sequenced material came from peripheral blood. This chain uses TRBV12-3 or TRBV12-4 with TRBJ2-7; TRBD2 agrees at 9 bases. The CDR3 spells CASRREGVNEQYF. The CDR3 DNA is TGTGCCAGCAGGCGGGAGGGGGTAAACGAGCAGTACTTC.